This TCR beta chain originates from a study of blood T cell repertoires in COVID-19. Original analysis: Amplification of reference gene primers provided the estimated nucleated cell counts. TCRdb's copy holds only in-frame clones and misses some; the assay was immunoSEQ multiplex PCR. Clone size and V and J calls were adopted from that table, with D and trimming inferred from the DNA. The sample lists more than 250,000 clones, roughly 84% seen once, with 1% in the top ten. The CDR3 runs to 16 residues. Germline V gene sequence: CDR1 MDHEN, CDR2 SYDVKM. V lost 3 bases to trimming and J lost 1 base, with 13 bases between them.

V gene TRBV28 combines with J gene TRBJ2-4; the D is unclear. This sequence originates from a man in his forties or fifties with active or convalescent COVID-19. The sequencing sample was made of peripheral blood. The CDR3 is CASSFLPVSAKNIQYF. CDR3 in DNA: TGTGCCAGCAGTTTCCTGCCAGTCTCGGCCAAAAACATTCAGTACTTC. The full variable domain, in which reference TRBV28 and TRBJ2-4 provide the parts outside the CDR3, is DVKVTQSSRYLVKRTGEKVFLECVQDMDHENMFWYRQDPGLGLRLIYFSYDVKMKEKGDIPEGYSVSREKKERFSLILESASTNQTSMYLCASSFLPVSAKNIQYFGAGTRLSVL.